The 14 T cell receptor beta chains below all came from one sample that was sequenced in a study of cytomegalovirus exposure and HLA in healthy donors. The PCR had 60 Vbeta and 13 Jbeta primers. The repertoire was sequenced with immunoSEQ multiplex PCR; TCRdb's copy has only in-frame clones and lacks some. The data hold approximately 120,000 clones, with around 80% observed a single time. Sequencing was done on a sample of PBMCs. The receptors originated from a woman in her 30s in good health and CMV-seronegative.

The chain uses TRBV6-1 and TRBJ1-4; D is unclear. V lost 4 bases to trimming and J lost 0 bases, with 12 bases between them. From germline, CDR1 is MNHNS and CDR2 SASEGT. The CDR3 contains 16 residues. The CDR3 reads CASSVMQSATNEKLFF. The CDR3 DNA sequence: TGTGCCAGCAGTGTAATGCAGAGCGCAACTAATGAAAAACTGTTTTTT.

This clone turned up a few times. V usage is TRBV11-3 and J usage is TRBJ2-2; tentative D call: TRBD2 (6 bases). The CDR3 totals 18 residues. The V gene's germline CDR1 is SGHNT and CDR2 YENEEA. The V gene lost 5 bases and the J gene lost 1 base, with 20 bases spanning the gap. In nucleotides, the CDR3 is TGTGCCAGCAGCCGCCCCGGGGGAGAGGGCCTGAACACCGGGGAGCTGTTTTTT. Residues: CASSRPGGEGLNTGELFF.

This clone was seen at least ten times. This rearrangement joins TRBV5-5 to TRBJ2-6, with 13 nucleotides matching TRBD2. CDR1 and CDR2 from the germline V gene are SGHKS and YYEKEE (reference sequence). This CDR3 has 18 residues. Trimming at V came to 1 base and at J to 2 bases, leaving 3 bases not matched to a gene. As DNA, the CDR3 is TGTGCCAGCAGCTTGCGAGGACTAGCGGGGGCTGGGGCCAACGTCCTGACTTTC. Translation: CASSLRGLAGAGANVLTF.

The chain combines TRBV6-4 with TRBJ2-3; the D gene is possibly TRBD1 (5 bases). The CDR3 runs to 13 residues. Trimming removed 0 bases from V and 9 bases from J, with 10 bases in between. CDR1 is MRHNA, CDR2 SNTAGT, per germline. CDR3 bases: TGTGCCAGCAGTGACTCGAGGTCAGGGACGCAGTATTTT. Translated: CASSDSRSGTQYF.

In its sample, this clone was seen once. In DNA, the CDR3 is TGCGCCAGCAGCGCCCGGGACAGGCATGAAGAGACCCAGTACTTC. Its protein is CASSARDRHEETQYF. The chain uses TRBV5-1 and TRBJ2-5, with 8 bases matching TRBD1. CDR1 SGHRS and CDR2 YFSETQ come from the germline V gene. The CDR3 extends over 15 amino acids. With 4 bases clipped from V and 3 bases from J, the junction kept 8 bases outside the gene matches.

Only a few counts were recorded for this clone. Other DNA sequences in this sample translate to the same CDR3. CDR3 sequence: CASSYSGENTEAFF. The CDR3 nucleotides read TGTGCCAGCAGTTACTCCGGGGAGAACACTGAAGCTTTCTTT. The V gene is TRBV6-5, the J gene TRBJ1-1; D ambiguous. Trimming left V 0 bases short and J 1 base short, with 6 bases between. The V gene's germline CDR1 is MNHEY and CDR2 SVGAGI. The CDR3 spans 14 residues.

This rearrangement joins TRBV5-1 to TRBJ2-7; 9 nucleotides agree with TRBD1. V dropped 5 bases and J dropped 4; count of bases not matched to a gene: 7. This CDR3 contains 14 residues. CDR1 and CDR2 (germline): SGHRS, YFSETQ. CDR3 loop: CASSSGTGLYEQYF. The CDR3 DNA follows: TGCGCCAGCAGTTCCGGGACAGGGCTATACGAGCAGTACTTC.

The V gene is TRBV30, the J gene TRBJ1-1, with D possibly matching TRBD1 (6 bases). Germline V gives CDR1 GTSNPN, CDR2 SVGIG (reference sequence). CDR3 length: 11 amino acids. CDR3 loop: CARGINTEAFF. The CDR3 bases are TGTGCTAGGGGGATCAACACTGAAGCTTTCTTT.

The chain joins TRBV27 to TRBJ2-7; 7 positions agree with TRBD1. J gave up 3 bases and V 5 bases, and 10 bases lay outside the gene matches. The CDR3 is 15 residues long. Germline V gene data show CDR1 as MNHEY and CDR2 as SMNVEV (reference sequence). CDR3 residues: CASSASGTVLYEQYF. CDR3 nucleotides: TGTGCCAGCAGTGCCTCCGGGACAGTACTCTACGAGCAGTACTTC.

CDR3 nucleotides: TGTGCCAGCTCACCACTACAGATAGAGACCCAGTACTTC. Encoded protein: CASSPLQIETQYF. The gene calls are TRBV18 and TRBJ2-5; no definite D call. The V end was cut by 1 base, the J end by 4 bases, with 7 bases between. Germline CDR1 is KGHSH and CDR2 is LQKENI. The CDR3 loop spans 13 amino acids.

The chain links TRBV4-1 to TRBJ2-3, with 12 bases aligning to TRBD2. Germline V gene data show CDR1 as MGHRA and CDR2 as YSYEKL. The trim removed 4 bases at V and 2 bases at J, leaving 7 bases unmatched. The CDR3 extends over 17 amino acids. The CDR3 sequence is CASSPGLAGSLTDTQYF. CDR3 coding DNA: TGCGCCAGCAGCCCAGGACTAGCGGGATCCCTCACAGATACGCAGTATTTT.

V gene TRBV5-1 combines with J gene TRBJ2-5; 9 nucleotides line up with TRBD2. This CDR3 contains 15 residues. Germline CDR1 and CDR2: SGHRS and YFSETQ. V lost 1 base and J lost 2; bases outside the gene matches: 3. CDR3 sequence (DNA): TGCGCCAGCAGCTTGTTAACTAGCGGGCAAGAGACCCAGTACTTC. This translates into CASSLLTSGQETQYF.

The J gene is TRBJ2-1, the V gene TRBV27; TRBD2 aligns across 8 bases. V shed 6 bases and J 4 bases; nucleotides not matched to a gene: 14. Per germline, CDR1 MNHEY and CDR2 SMNVEV (reference sequence). The CDR3 extends over 17 amino acids. The chain's CDR3 is CASSVGVAGSSYNEQFF. CDR3 sequence (DNA): TGTGCCAGCAGCGTCGGCGTAGCGGGATCTTCGTACAATGAGCAGTTCTTC.

This chain links TRBV9 with TRBJ2-5; 9 bases fit TRBD1. The CDR3 consists of 15 residues. CDR1 is SGDLS and CDR2 is YYNGEE in the germline V gene. Unmatched junction bases numbered 9, after V lost 4 bases and J lost 5 bases. The CDR3 nucleotides are TGTGCCAGCAGCACAACGACAGGGGGAATGGAGACCCAGTACTTC. This gives the protein CASSTTTGGMETQYF.